The TCR beta chain under discussion was sequenced for a study of shared clonotypes between healthy human individuals (TCRdb year 2020). In terms of the full investigation: The cohort included a few men and a couple of women between 18 and 49 years of age. Libraries were prepared and TCR repertoires were sequenced by different laboratories using diverse techniques, in order to increase sequencing depth and limit assay-specific biases. The study deeply sequenced blood TCR repertoires of several healthy adults to estimate repertoire size and the extent of clonotype sharing between individuals. For each donor, CD4 naive and CD4 memory were each run on three plates, CD8 naive on two plates, and CD8 memory on one plate. Per donor, leukapheresis produced somewhere between about 0.94 and 9.5 billion PBMCs. Study-level results and caveats: Sampling was restricted to blood, and TCR repertoires in tissues likely differ from the TCR repertoires found in blood. Incomplete sequencing was indicated by rarefaction of sorted-subset datasets, despite the large sequencing depth. Compared with non-shared clonotypes, clonotypes shared by all four sorted-subset donors had higher generation probabilities. Pairwise subsampling indicated that sequencing depth was expected to affect the degree of clonotype sharing among donors. Approximately 5% of naive CD4, around 3.6% of naive CD8, 2% to 2.5% of memory CD4, and about 0.4% of memory CD8 clonotypes were shared across a handful of donors. Naive subsets generally had larger estimated clonotype richness than memory subsets. Because the study included a small number of donors, the genetic and exposure-history diversity represented was limited.

CD8 naive samples were CD45RO-negative cells positively selected for CCR7, giving a CD45RA+CCR7+ population that excluded TemRA cells. Healthy HIV-negative adults with no recently reported acute infections or vaccinations were included as donors. Every donor was a Caucasian adult living in Nashville, Tennessee, USA. Blood was obtained by leukapheresis, after which PBMCs were separated by Ficoll-Histopaque density gradient centrifugation and cryopreserved in liquid nitrogen vapor phase. Analytical flow cytometry was used to check the purity and quantity of every magnetically sorted T cell population. From each sorted fraction, genomic DNA was isolated and quantified by UV absorbance on a Nanodrop 2000c. TCR CDR3 regions were amplified from genomic DNA by multiplex PCR using the deep immunoSEQ assay. For each cell subset, the extracted genomic DNA was distributed evenly across all wells of several immunoSEQ 96-well plates, and each plate served as one replicate. For sorted subsets, each replicate PCR was loaded with 200 to 250 ng genomic DNA, equivalent to approximately 33,000 T cell genomes. The purified libraries were quantified using a Qubit 3.0 fluorometer, sized with a Bioanalyzer 2100, and then quantified again using the KAPA Library Quantification kit. Each immunoSEQ 96-well plate was sequenced on its own single-read 150-cycle Illumina NextSeq 550 flow cell. Processing in the source paper ran as follows. Because only junctional sequences without quality scores were contained in the immunoSEQ output, filtering matching that applied to full-length reads could not be performed. To assign V/J genes and CDR3, sequences were annotated against IMGT germline references using PyIR, a Python wrapper for IgBLAST v1.9. Reads were removed for weak V/J assignments (E-value above 1e-6), missing CDR3, stop codons, out-of-frame junctions, or ambiguous translated residues. A V3J clonotype was defined by an identical inferred V gene, J gene, and CDR3 amino acid sequence. To compute the percentage overlap between repertoires, the number of shared unique clonotypes was divided by the size of the smaller repertoire. RTK rarefaction, the Chao1 estimator, and Recon v2.1 estimates of unobserved clonotypes were used to assess repertoire richness. Generation probabilities for all TCRbeta clonotypes obtained by the gDNA method from a handful of donors were computed using OLGA. Imported from immuneACCESS, the table was reduced by TCRdb to in-frame sequences with V and J called. These copies leave out some clones; in studies compared against another copy, an unresolved V gene accounts for under half, and the cause of the remainder is not known. Clonal size and the V and J genes are those of that table, whereas D and trimming came from the DNA. The sample table shows under 600,000 clones, and roughly 98% are seen once. Approximately 0.3% of the sample is taken by the ten largest.

From the germline V gene (reference sequence), CDR1 is SEHNR and CDR2 is FQNEAQ. From its cysteine to its phenylalanine, the CDR3 spans 15 amino acids. The only DNA kept is the CDR3, 45 bases in frame from the first base. For this chain, trimming is 5 bases at the V end and 3 bases at the J end, and the number of junction bases without a gene match is 9. Turning to this clone: Its antigen target is currently unknown. No much larger clonotype is one base removed from it; base qualities were not supplied.

This TCR derives from a man under 40 in good health. The chain uses TRBV7-9 and TRBJ2-7, with 8 middle bases fitting TRBD1. Sequencing was carried out using naive CD8+ T cells sorted from blood. Reading the label with the study, this specimen's cell subset or site is: CD45RA+CCR7+. The nucleotide sequence reads TGTGCCAGCAGCCTAAACCGGGACAGGTTCTACGAGCAGTACTTC. Its protein product is CASSLNRDRFYEQYF.